Below are 4 T cell receptor beta chains sequenced from a single sample in a study of shared clonotypes between healthy human individuals. Measured with immunoSEQ multiplex PCR; TCRdb has only the in-frame clones, and not every one. This sample has about 2.4 million clones, with 85% to 95% found just once. What was sequenced was naive CD4+ T cells sorted from blood. The subset here: CD45RA+ positively selected. The receptors were gathered from a man younger than 35 in good health.

The chain has TRBV30 and TRBJ2-7, with D possibly TRBD1 on 5 matching bases. The ends were cut back, 0 bases at V and 6 bases at J, with 12 bases in the middle. This CDR3 comprises 13 residues. From germline, CDR1 is GTSNPN and CDR2 SVGIG (reference sequence). DNA for the CDR3: TGTGCCTGGAGTGTACAGGTGCAGACCGAGCAGTACTTC. Its protein product is CAWSVQVQTEQYF.

The table lists this clone with a few counts. The V and J genes are TRBV2 and TRBJ1-3, with D tentatively TRBD1 (5 bases). The V gene lost 10 bases and the J gene lost 2 bases, with 12 bases spanning the gap. In germline, CDR1 is SNHLY, CDR2 FYNNEI. The CDR3 loop spans 13 amino acids. The CDR3 region has the DNA TGTGCCACTCAGCAGGGCCCTGGAAACACCATATATTTT. This codes for CATQQGPGNTIYF.

To note about this clone: The same CDR3 arises from other DNA sequences in this sample as well. The chain carries TRBV15 and TRBJ1-2; D not certain. Germline assignment: CDR1 LNHNV and CDR2 YYDKDF (reference sequence). The CDR3 is 13 residues long. The ends were cut back, 5 bases at V and 0 bases at J, with 7 bases in the middle. CDR3 DNA: TGTGCCACCAGCCCAGATACTAACTATGGCTACACCTTC. Its protein is CATSPDTNYGYTF.

The chain couples TRBV4-1 to TRBJ2-5, with 9 bases fitting TRBD2. V was clipped by 4 bases and J by 2 bases; unmatched bases: 2. Germline CDR1 reads MGHRA; CDR2 reads YSYEKL. The CDR3 is 14 residues long. The CDR3 loop is CASSLAGVQETQYF. CDR3 sequence (DNA): TGCGCCAGCAGCCTAGCGGGGGTGCAAGAGACCCAGTACTTC.